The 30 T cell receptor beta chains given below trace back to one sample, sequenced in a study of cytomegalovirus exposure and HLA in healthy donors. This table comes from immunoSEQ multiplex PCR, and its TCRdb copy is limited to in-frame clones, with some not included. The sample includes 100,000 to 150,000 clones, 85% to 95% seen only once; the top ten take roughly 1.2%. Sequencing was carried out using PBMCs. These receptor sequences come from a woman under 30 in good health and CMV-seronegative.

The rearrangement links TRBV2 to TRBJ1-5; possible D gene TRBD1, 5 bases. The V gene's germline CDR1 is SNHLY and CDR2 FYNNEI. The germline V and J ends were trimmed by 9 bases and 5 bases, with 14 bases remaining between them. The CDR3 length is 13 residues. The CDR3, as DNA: TGTGCCAGTAAACAGGAGAATGATCAGCCCCAGCATTTT. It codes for CASKQENDQPQHF.

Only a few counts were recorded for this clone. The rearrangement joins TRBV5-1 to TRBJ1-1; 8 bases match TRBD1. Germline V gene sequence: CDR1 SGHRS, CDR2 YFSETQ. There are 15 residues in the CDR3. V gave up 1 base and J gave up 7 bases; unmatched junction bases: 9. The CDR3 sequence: CASSLQTGAKNEAFF. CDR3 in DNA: TGCGCCAGCAGCTTGCAGACAGGGGCGAAAAATGAAGCTTTCTTT. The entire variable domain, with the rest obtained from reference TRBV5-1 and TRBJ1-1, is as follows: KAGVTQTPRYLIKTRGQQVTLSCSPISGHRSVSWYQQTPGQGLQFLFEYFSETQRNKGNFPGRFSGRQFSNSRSEMNVSTLELGDSALYLCASSLQTGAKNEAFFGQGTRLTVV.

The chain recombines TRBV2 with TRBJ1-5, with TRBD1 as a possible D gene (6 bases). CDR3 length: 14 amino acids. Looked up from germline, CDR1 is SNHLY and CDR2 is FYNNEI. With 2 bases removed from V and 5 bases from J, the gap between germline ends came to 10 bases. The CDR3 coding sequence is TGTGCCAGCAGTGAACTTCAGGGGTATCAGCCCCAGCATTTT. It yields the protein CASSELQGYQPQHF. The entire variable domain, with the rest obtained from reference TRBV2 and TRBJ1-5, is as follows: EPEVTQTPSHQVTQMGQEVILRCVPISNHLYFYWYRQILGQKVEFLVSFYNNEISEKSEIFDDQFSVERPDGSNFTLKIRSTKLEDSAMYFCASSELQGYQPQHFGDGTRLSIL.

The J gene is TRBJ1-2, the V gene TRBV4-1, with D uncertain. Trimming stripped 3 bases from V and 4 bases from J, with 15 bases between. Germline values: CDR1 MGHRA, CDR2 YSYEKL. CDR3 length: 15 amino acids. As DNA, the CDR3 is TGCGCCAGCAGCCAGAGGAGGGAACCCTCCTATGGCTACACCTTC. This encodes CASSQRREPSYGYTF.

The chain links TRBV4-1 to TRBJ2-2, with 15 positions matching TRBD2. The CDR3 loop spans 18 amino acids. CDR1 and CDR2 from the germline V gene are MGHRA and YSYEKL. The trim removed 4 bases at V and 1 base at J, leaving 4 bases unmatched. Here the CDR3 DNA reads TGCGCCAGCAGCCCCAGGGGACTAGCGGGAGGGAACACCGGGGAGCTGTTTTTT. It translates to CASSPRGLAGGNTGELFF.

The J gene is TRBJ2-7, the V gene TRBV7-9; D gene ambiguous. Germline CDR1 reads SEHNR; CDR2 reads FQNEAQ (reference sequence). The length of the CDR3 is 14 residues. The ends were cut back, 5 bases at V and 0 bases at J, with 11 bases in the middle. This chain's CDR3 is CASSLLESSYEQYF. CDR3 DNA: TGTGCCAGCAGCCTCTTAGAGAGCTCCTACGAGCAGTACTTC.

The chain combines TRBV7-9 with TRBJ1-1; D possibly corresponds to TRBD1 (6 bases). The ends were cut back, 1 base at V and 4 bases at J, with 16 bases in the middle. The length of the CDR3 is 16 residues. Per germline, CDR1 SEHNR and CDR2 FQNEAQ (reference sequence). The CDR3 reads CASSLDRDLVGTEAFF. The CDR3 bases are TGTGCCAGCAGCTTAGACAGGGACCTCGTGGGCACTGAAGCTTTCTTT. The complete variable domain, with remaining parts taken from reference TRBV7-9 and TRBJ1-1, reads DTGVSQNPRHKITKRGQNVTFRCDPISEHNRLYWYRQTLGQGPEFLTYFQNEAQLEKSRLLSDRFSAERPKGSFSTLEIQRTEQGDSAMYLCASSLDRDLVGTEAFFGQGTRLTVV.

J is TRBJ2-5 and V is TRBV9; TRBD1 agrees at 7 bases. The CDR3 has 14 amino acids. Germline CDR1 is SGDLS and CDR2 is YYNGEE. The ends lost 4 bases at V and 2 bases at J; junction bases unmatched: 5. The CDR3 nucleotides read TGTGCCAGCAGCCCACGACAGGGACAAGAGACCCAGTACTTC. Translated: CASSPRQGQETQYF.

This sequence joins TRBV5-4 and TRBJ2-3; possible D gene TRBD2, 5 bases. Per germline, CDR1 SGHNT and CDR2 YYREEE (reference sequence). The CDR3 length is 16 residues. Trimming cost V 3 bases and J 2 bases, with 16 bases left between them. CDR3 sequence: CASSSKVDYYTDTQYF. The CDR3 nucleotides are TGTGCCAGCAGCTCCAAGGTCGACTACTACACAGATACGCAGTATTTT.

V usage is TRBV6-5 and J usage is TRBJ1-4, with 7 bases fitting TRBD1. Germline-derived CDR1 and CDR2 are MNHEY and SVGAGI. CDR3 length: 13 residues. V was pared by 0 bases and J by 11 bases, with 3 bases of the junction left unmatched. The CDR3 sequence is CASSYSGGGKLFF. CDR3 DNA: TGTGCCAGCAGTTACTCAGGGGGCGGGAAACTGTTTTTT.

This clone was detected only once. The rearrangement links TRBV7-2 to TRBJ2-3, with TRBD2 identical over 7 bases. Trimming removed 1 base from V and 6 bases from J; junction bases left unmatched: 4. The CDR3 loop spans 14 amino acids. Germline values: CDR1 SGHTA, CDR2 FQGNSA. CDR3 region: CASSLVTSSDTQYF. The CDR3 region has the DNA TGTGCCAGCAGCTTAGTGACTAGCTCTGATACGCAGTATTTT.

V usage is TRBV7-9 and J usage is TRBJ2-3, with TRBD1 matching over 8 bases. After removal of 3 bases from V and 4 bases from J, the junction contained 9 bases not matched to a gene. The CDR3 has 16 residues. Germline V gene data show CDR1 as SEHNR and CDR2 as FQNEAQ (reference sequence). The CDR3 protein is CASSFGPDREADTQYF. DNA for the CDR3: TGTGCCAGCAGCTTTGGACCGGACAGGGAGGCAGATACGCAGTATTTT.

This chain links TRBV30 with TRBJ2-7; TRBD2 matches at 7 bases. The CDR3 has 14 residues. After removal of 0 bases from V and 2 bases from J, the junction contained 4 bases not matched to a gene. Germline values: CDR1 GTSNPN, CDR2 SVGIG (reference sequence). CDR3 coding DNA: TGTGCCTGGAGTGTACACAGCGGGGCCTACGAGCAGTACTTC. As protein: CAWSVHSGAYEQYF. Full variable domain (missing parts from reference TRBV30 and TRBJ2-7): SQTIHQWPATLVQPVGSPLSLECTVEGTSNPNLYWYRQAAGRGLQLLFYSVGIGQISSEVPQNLSASRPQDRQFILSSKKLLLSDSGFYLCAWSVHSGAYEQYFGPGTRLTVT.

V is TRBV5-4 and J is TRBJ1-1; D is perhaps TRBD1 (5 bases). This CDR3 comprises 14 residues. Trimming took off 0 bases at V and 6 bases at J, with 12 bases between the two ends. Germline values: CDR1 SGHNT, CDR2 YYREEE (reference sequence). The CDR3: CASSLDTKGAEAFF. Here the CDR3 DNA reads TGTGCCAGCAGCTTGGACACCAAAGGGGCTGAAGCTTTCTTT.

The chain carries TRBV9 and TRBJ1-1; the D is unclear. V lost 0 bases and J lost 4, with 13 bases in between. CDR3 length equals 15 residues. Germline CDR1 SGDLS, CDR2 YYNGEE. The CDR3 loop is CASSVDPAWSTEAFF. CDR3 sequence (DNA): TGTGCCAGCAGCGTAGATCCGGCCTGGAGCACTGAAGCTTTCTTT.

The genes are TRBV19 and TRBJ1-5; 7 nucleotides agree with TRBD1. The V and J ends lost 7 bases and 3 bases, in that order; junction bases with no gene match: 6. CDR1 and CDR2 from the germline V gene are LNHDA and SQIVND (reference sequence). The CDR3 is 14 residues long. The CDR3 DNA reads TGTGCCAGTACGGGAGGGGGCGACAATCAGCCCCAGCATTTT. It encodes CASTGGGDNQPQHF.

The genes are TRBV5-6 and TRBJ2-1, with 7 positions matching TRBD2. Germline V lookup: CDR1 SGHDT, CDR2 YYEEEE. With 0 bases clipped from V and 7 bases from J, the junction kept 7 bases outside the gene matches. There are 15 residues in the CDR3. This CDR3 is CASSLAPVGGNEQFF. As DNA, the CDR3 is TGTGCCAGCAGCTTGGCACCCGTCGGGGGGAATGAGCAGTTCTTC.

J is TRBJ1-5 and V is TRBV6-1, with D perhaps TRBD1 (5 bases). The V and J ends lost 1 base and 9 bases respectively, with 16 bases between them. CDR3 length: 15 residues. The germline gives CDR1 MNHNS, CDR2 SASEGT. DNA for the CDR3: TGTGCCAGCAGTGAAGGTGGGGGGTCGGGGTTGCCCCAGCATTTT. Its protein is CASSEGGGSGLPQHF.

The CDR3 spells CASTPGLAGGDTQYF. CDR3 in DNA: TGTGCCAGCACCCCGGGGCTAGCGGGAGGTGATACGCAGTATTTT. The chain employs TRBV7-2 and TRBJ2-3; 11 nucleotides match TRBD2. Germline CDR1 and CDR2: SGHTA and FQGNSA. CDR3 size: 15 residues. The V gene end was trimmed by 7 bases and the J gene end by 6 bases; junction bases not matched to a gene: 9.

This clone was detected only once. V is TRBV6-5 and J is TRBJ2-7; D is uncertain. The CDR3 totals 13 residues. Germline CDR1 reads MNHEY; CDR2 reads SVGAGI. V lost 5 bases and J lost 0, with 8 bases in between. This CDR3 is CASSAYSSYEQYF. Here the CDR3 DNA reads TGTGCCAGCAGTGCCTACAGCTCCTACGAGCAGTACTTC.

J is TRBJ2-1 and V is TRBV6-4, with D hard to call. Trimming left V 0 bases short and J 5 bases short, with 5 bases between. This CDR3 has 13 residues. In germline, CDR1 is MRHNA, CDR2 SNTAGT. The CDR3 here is CASSDSTNNEQFF. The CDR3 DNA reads TGTGCCAGCAGTGACTCGACAAACAATGAGCAGTTCTTC.

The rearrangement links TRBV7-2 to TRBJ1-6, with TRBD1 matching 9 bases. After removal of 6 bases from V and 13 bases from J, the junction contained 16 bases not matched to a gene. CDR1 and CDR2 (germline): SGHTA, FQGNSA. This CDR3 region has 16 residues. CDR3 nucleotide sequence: TGTGCCAGCAGGAAGTACTTGGGACAGGGTGCGTCGCCCCTCCACTTT. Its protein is CASRKYLGQGASPLHF.

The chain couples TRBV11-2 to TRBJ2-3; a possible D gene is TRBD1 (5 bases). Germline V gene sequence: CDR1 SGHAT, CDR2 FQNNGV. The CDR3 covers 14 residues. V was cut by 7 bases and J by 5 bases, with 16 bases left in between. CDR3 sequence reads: CASTIPGWVDTQYF. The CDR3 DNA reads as TGTGCCAGCACAATTCCAGGGTGGGTAGATACGCAGTATTTT.

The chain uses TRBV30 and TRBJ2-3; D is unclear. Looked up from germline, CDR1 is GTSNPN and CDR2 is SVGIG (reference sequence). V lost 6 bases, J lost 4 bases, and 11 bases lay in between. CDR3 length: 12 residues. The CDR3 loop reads CACLRNSDTQYF. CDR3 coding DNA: TGTGCCTGCCTGAGGAATTCAGATACGCAGTATTTT.

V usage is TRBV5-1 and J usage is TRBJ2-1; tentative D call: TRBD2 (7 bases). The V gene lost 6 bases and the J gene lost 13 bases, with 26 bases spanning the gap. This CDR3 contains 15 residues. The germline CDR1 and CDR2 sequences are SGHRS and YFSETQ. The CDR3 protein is CASTIGGGGGNVQFF. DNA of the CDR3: TGCGCCAGCACCATTGGGGGGGGCGGAGGGAATGTTCAGTTCTTC. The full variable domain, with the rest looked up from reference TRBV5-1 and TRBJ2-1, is KAGVTQTPRYLIKTRGQQVTLSCSPISGHRSVSWYQQTPGQGLQFLFEYFSETQRNKGNFPGRFSGRQFSNSRSEMNVSTLELGDSALYLCASTIGGGGGNVQFFGPGTRLTVL.

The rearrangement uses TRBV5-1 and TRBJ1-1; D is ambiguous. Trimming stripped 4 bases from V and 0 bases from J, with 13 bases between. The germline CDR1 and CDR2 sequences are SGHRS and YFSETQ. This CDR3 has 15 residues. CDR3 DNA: TGCGCCAGCAGCCCCGCGCGAGCGATGAACACTGAAGCTTTCTTT. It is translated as CASSPARAMNTEAFF.

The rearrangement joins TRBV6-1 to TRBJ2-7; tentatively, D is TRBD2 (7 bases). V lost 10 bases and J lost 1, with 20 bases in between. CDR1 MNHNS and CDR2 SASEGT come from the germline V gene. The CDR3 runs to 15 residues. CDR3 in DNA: TGTGCCACCACGAGGGGGGCTAGCGGTTCCTACGAGCAGTACTTC. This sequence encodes CATTRGASGSYEQYF.

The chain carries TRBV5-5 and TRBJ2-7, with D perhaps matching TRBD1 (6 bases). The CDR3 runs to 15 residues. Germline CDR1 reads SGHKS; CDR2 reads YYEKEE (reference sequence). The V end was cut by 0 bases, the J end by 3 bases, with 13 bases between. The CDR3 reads CASSLVGQPFYEQYF. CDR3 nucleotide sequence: TGTGCCAGCAGCTTGGTTGGACAGCCCTTCTACGAGCAGTACTTC.

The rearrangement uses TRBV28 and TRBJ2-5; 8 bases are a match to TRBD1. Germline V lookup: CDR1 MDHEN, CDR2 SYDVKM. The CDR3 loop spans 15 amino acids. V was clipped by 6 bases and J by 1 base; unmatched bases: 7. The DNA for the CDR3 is TGTGCCAGCAGCTATGGGACAGGAGCCCAAGAGACCCAGTACTTC. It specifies CASSYGTGAQETQYF.

In DNA form, the CDR3 reads TGTGCCAGCAGTAACTGGGGAGGGGATCAGCCCCAGCATTTT. Amino acids: CASSNWGGDQPQHF. The V call is TRBV27, the J call TRBJ1-5, with D possibly being TRBD1 (5 bases). The CDR3 has 14 residues. The germline V gene has CDR1 MNHEY and CDR2 SMNVEV (reference sequence). Trimming took 5 bases from V and 5 from J, leaving 13 bases between them.